A single sample is the source of the 14 T cell receptor beta chains below, sequenced in a study of T cells after yellow fever vaccination. TCRdb reprocessed the 5' RACE reads via MiXCR and lists one record per CDR3 protein. Of 300,000 to 350,000 distinct CDR3 sequences listed, around 3.9% are singletons. Sequenced here: PBMCs, sampled 5 days after the yellow fever booster vaccination. These receptors were obtained from a man aged 18 to 30 who received the YFV17D yellow fever vaccine.

This clonotype came up many times. This rearrangement joins TRBV11-2 to TRBJ2-3; 11 bases map to TRBD1. Losses at the gene ends were 5 bases for V and 2 bases for J; bases not matched to a gene: 9. The CDR3 has 17 residues. Germline loops: CDR1 SGHAT, CDR2 FQNNGV. CDR3 amino acids: CASSRAGTGGATDTQYF. CDR3 nucleotide sequence: TGTGCCAGCAGCCGGGCCGGGACAGGGGGAGCCACAGATACGCAGTATTTT.

The chain links TRBV5-5 to TRBJ1-1; D is ambiguous. Germline CDR1 SGHKS, CDR2 YYEKEE (reference sequence). V lost 4 bases to trimming and J lost 3 bases, with 19 bases between them. This CDR3 has 16 amino acids. DNA of the CDR3: TGTGCCAGCAGCCGGACCCTTCTTGCGGTTGACACTGAAGCTTTCTTT. This gives the protein CASSRTLLAVDTEAFF.

This clonotype was found many times. The genes are TRBV27 and TRBJ2-1, with 9 nucleotides matching TRBD2. Per the germline V gene, CDR1 is MNHEY and CDR2 is SMNVEV (reference sequence). The CDR3 has 22 amino acids. V shed 6 bases, J shed 6 bases, and the junction held 30 bases outside the gene matches. In DNA, the CDR3 is TGTGCCAGCAGGGGTACGGGGGCGGTTTTCCAGCGGGGGGCCCTTGTAGGCAATGAGCAGTTCTTC. Its translation is CASRGTGAVFQRGALVGNEQFF.

This clonotype was observed at least ten times. This rearrangement joins TRBV7-3 to TRBJ2-5; D gene ambiguous. Trimming left V 8 bases short and J 5 bases short, with 15 bases between. Germline values: CDR1 SGHTA, CDR2 FQGTGA. The CDR3 covers 13 residues. CDR3 amino acids: CASGSTPGETQYF. The CDR3 DNA sequence: TGTGCCAGCGGCTCTACCCCTGGGGAGACCCAGTACTTC.

The table lists this clonotype with a few counts. V and J are TRBV20-1 and TRBJ1-6; 8 bases match TRBD1. Trimming took 5 bases from V and 7 from J; bases not matched to a gene: 7. Germline-derived CDR1 and CDR2 are DFQATT and SNEGSKA (reference sequence). The CDR3 runs 14 residues. The CDR3 is CSAQGQGGNSPLHF. In DNA form, the CDR3 reads TGCAGTGCTCAAGGACAGGGTGGGAATTCACCCCTCCACTTT.

The J gene is TRBJ1-2, the V gene TRBV12-3 or TRBV12-4; D call uncertain. V lost 6 bases and J lost 8, with 13 bases in between. The CDR3 is 12 amino acids. The CDR3 DNA is TGTGCCAGCAGGTTCAAGGGCGGAGGCTACACCTTC. Protein sequence: CASRFKGGGYTF.

The sample holds a few counts of this clonotype. V and J are TRBV5-1 and TRBJ1-2, with D unclear. The CDR3 runs to 14 residues. Germline loops: CDR1 SGHRS, CDR2 YFSETQ. Trimming cost V 0 bases and J 5 bases, with 11 bases left between them. The CDR3, as DNA: TGCGCCAGCAGCTTGGCCCCCTCAGTGTATGGCTACACCTTC. It encodes CASSLAPSVYGYTF. The whole variable domain, filled in from reference TRBV5-1 and TRBJ1-2, reads KAGVTQTPRYLIKTRGQQVTLSCSPISGHRSVSWYQQTPGQGLQFLFEYFSETQRNKGNFPGRFSGRQFSNSRSEMNVSTLELGDSALYLCASSLAPSVYGYTFGSGTRLTVV.

The J gene is TRBJ2-2, the V gene TRBV7-2; TRBD2 matches at 7 bases. With 0 bases clipped from V and 6 bases from J, the junction kept 13 bases outside the gene matches. The germline V gene encodes CDR1 SGHTA and CDR2 FQGNSA. This CDR3 contains 18 residues. CDR3 DNA sequence: TGTGCCAGCAGCTTAGCTTATCGTTCGGGGGGTGGTGCCGGGGAGCTGTTTTTT. This codes for CASSLAYRSGGGAGELFF.

The CDR3 loop is CATSFQTGTVNTEAFF. DNA for the CDR3: TGTGCCACCAGCTTCCAGACCGGGACGGTGAACACTGAAGCTTTCTTT. The chain is built from TRBV15 and TRBJ1-1; maybe TRBD1 (5 bases). The CDR3 totals 16 residues. Trimming removed 5 bases at V and 0 bases at J, with 16 bases between. The germline V gene has CDR1 LNHNV and CDR2 YYDKDF (reference sequence).

The chain is built from TRBV10-3 and TRBJ1-1; D not certain. Trimming pared 7 bases from V and 2 bases from J, leaving 11 bases between. The CDR3 is made up of 13 amino acids. Germline V lookup: CDR1 ENHRY, CDR2 SYGVKD. The CDR3 protein is CAIKTNPNTEAFF. CDR3 coding DNA: TGTGCCATCAAAACTAACCCTAACACTGAAGCTTTCTTT.

This clonotype was picked up many times. This chain links TRBV7-6 with TRBJ1-1; the D is unclear. Germline V gene sequence: CDR1 SGHVS, CDR2 FNYEAQ. This CDR3 has 14 amino acids. Trimming cost V 1 base and J 0 bases, with 6 bases left between them. The CDR3 protein is CASSLEGLNTEAFF. CDR3 nucleotides: TGTGCCAGCAGCTTAGAAGGTTTGAACACTGAAGCTTTCTTT.

The rearrangement links TRBV20-1 to TRBJ2-1; D is unresolved. The CDR3 length is 13 residues. Between the trimmed V and J ends, which lost 6 bases and 5 bases, there was a span of 14 bases. Per germline, CDR1 DFQATT and CDR2 SNEGSKA (reference sequence). The CDR3: CSAAVISDNEQFF. The CDR3 DNA reads TGCAGTGCCGCAGTTATAAGTGACAATGAGCAGTTCTTC.

This chain uses TRBV4-3 with TRBJ1-2; D perhaps matches TRBD1 (6 bases). Germline loops: CDR1 LGHNA, CDR2 YSLEER. This CDR3 has 16 amino acids. The ends were cut back, 4 bases at V and 2 bases at J, with 17 bases in the middle. The CDR3 sequence: CASSRRGTGTNYGYTF. The CDR3 DNA reads TGCGCCAGCAGCCGGAGGGGAACAGGGACGAACTATGGCTACACCTTC.

This clonotype was seen repeatedly, ten times or more. V gene TRBV5-1 combines with J gene TRBJ2-5, with D hard to call. There are 15 residues in the CDR3. The V end lost 4 bases, the J end lost 2 bases, and 15 bases lay between the germline ends. Germline CDR1 reads SGHRS; CDR2 reads YFSETQ. CDR3 bases: TGCGCCAGCAGCCTCCCCGGCCGGTCACAAGAGACCCAGTACTTC. Amino acids: CASSLPGRSQETQYF.